This TCR beta chain was profiled in a study of blood T cell repertoires in COVID-19. Study-level information: Collection of acute and convalescent COVID-19 samples took place in the United States, Italy and Spain. Sample material is recorded as cDNA or gDNA derived from T cells, B-cell-depleted T cells, or PBMCs.

In the authors' methods: The assay estimated nucleated cells by amplifying reference gene primers. Clones were read by immunoSEQ multiplex PCR, and TCRdb kept only the in-frame ones, dropping some. The DNA gave D and trimming, while V, J and clone size come from that table. The sample includes about 220,000 clones, 80% to 90% of them seen just once. V lost 0 bases, J lost 1 base, and 19 bases lay in between. The CDR3 is made up of 18 amino acids. Germline V gives CDR1 SGHRS, CDR2 YFSETQ. V gene TRBV5-1 combines with J gene TRBJ1-1, with D tentatively TRBD1 (5 bases). The TCR originated in a woman aged 45-59 years with acute or convalescent COVID-19. Sequencing was carried out using peripheral blood. CDR3 amino acids: CASSLVVAGSSANTEAFF. DNA for the CDR3: TGCGCCAGCAGCTTGGTTGTGGCAGGGTCATCGGCGAACACTGAAGCTTTCTTT.